This T cell receptor beta chain was documented in a study of Graves' ophthalmopathy and Graves' hyperthyroidism. Study findings and constraints: Its predictions of ophthalmopathy progression gave the model almost 71% sensitivity and about 72% specificity.

This CDR3 comprises 12 residues. Germline V CDR1 and CDR2: DFQATT, SNEGSKA (reference sequence). V was cut by 3 bases and J by 4 bases, with 9 bases left in between. Note on this clonotype: Its antigen is not identified.

The source of the PBMCs was about 10 ml of fresh peripheral blood. Amplification of the TCR beta CDR3 regions used RNA transcripts (as template). HTBI primers primed a first-round RT-PCR, and a second-round multiplex PCR followed. TCRdb reprocessed the multiplex PCR reads with MiXCR, giving one entry per CDR3 protein. The sample includes roughly 400,000 distinct CDR3 sequences, around 17% of them seen just once. The sequencing input was peripheral blood. The TCR was taken from a woman under 30 with Graves' ophthalmopathy. The chain joins TRBV20-1 to TRBJ1-2, with D unclear. The DNA of the CDR3 is TGCAGTGCTAGGATCCCACCCTATGGCTACACCTTC. Its translation is CSARIPPYGYTF.